The clone carrying this T cell receptor (beta chain) showed up many times. Its antigen is not known. It was with unique molecular identifiers that the TCRbeta library was prepared. TCRdb passed the PCR reads through MiXCR, listing each CDR3 protein once. The sample lists almost 500,000 distinct CDR3 sequences; over 9.5% were seen once. This entry is derived from a study of T-cell reconstitution after alpha-beta-depleted transplantation in children. The study's findings and limits: Several hundred graft clones that had expanded were reportedly the source of alpha-beta T cells about two months after transplant.

V lost 0 bases, J lost 7 bases, and 14 bases lay in between. CDR1 and CDR2 (germline): SGHRS, YFSETQ. The CDR3 runs to 14 residues. The sequence was obtained from a child aged 2-15 years with inherited bone marrow failure, due to receive a stem cell transplant. This specimen was PBMCs, taken before TCRalphabeta/CD19-depleted stem cell transplant. This chain uses TRBV5-1 with TRBJ2-7; D unresolved. CDR3 in DNA: TGCGCCAGCAGCTTGGAAGGGTTGACGGAAGAGCAGTACTTC. Protein: CASSLEGLTEEQYF.